This is a list of T cell receptor beta chains from one sample in a study of T cells of healthy individuals. In TCRdb, the 5' RACE reads were re-called with MiXCR into one record per CDR3 protein. The sample consists of about 41,000 distinct CDR3 sequences, approximately 4.5% of them appearing once. The origin of the receptors is a human donor in good health. The CDR3 runs from the conserved cysteine through the conserved F or W. Each record gives: CDR3 protein, CDR3 DNA, V gene, D gene, J gene, clone size, CDR3 length. D genes are given only for firm matches. Part of the rows lack a size; the others show once, few, many or a class for expanded clones.

CASSLVSSYNEQFF	TGTGCCAGCAGCTTAGTTAGCTCCTACAATGAGCAGTTCTTC	TRBV13	NA	TRBJ2-1	few	14
CASEAGGGVKREQYF	TGTGCCAGCGAAGCTGGGGGCGGGGTAAAGCGCGAGCAGTACTTC	TRBV2	NA	TRBJ2-7	NA	15
CASSDSRIAGSTDTQYF	TGTGCCAGCAGTGACAGCCGGATAGCGGGTAGCACAGATACGCAGTATTTT	TRBV25-1	TRBD2	TRBJ2-3	many	17
CASSQTLAGELFF	TGTGCCAGCAGCCAAACCCTTGCCGGGGAGCTGTTTTTT	TRBV12-3/TRBV12-4	NA	TRBJ2-2	many	13
CASSISPQGFGGELFF	TGTGCCAGTAGTATATCCCCACAGGGCTTCGGCGGGGAGCTGTTTTTT	TRBV19	NA	TRBJ2-2	few	16
CASSLAGRYF	TGTGCCAGCAGTTTAGCGGGGCGGTACTTC	TRBV12-3/TRBV12-4	NA	TRBJ2-5	few	10
CASSQERWDGYTF	TGTGCCAGCAGCCAAGAACGATGGGACGGCTACACCTTC	TRBV14	NA	TRBJ1-2	many	13
CSARVLGTGNTIYF	TGCAGTGCTAGGGTTTTGGGGACTGGAAACACCATATATTTT	TRBV20-1	NA	TRBJ1-3	many	14
CASSQVGTAYGYTF	TGTGCCAGCAGCCAAGTTGGAACAGCCTATGGCTACACCTTC	TRBV3-1	NA	TRBJ1-2	many	14
CASSLFRQAYEQYF	TGTGCCAGCAGTTTATTCCGACAGGCCTACGAGCAGTACTTC	TRBV28	NA	TRBJ2-7	NA	14
CASSLTSTYNEQFF	TGTGCCAGCAGCTTAACGAGCACGTACAATGAGCAGTTCTTC	TRBV7-3	NA	TRBJ2-1	many	14
CASSPPVTGLETQYF	TGTGCCAGCAGCCCACCAGTCACGGGGCTGGAGACCCAGTACTTC	TRBV7-2	NA	TRBJ2-5	few	15
CASSTGGVPSGANVLTF	TGCGCCAGCAGCACGGGGGGGGTACCATCTGGGGCCAACGTCCTGACTTTC	TRBV5-1	TRBD2	TRBJ2-6	many	17
CASRIAGAVNEQFF	TGTGCCAGCCGTATAGCGGGAGCAGTTAATGAGCAGTTCTTC	TRBV28	TRBD2	TRBJ2-1	many	14
CSARDSAAFTLHF	TGCAGTGCTAGAGATTCGGCCGCTTTCACCCTCCACTTT	TRBV20-1	NA	TRBJ1-6	many	13
CATSRPNRGPPYAQYF	TGTGCCACCAGCAGACCTAACAGGGGGCCCCCTTACGCGCAGTACTTC	TRBV15	TRBD1	TRBJ2-7	few	16
CASSQVWTSKNIQYF	TGTGCCAGCAGCCAAGTATGGACCTCCAAAAACATTCAGTACTTC	TRBV4-2	NA	TRBJ2-4	NA	15
CASSYSGDNVGPLHF	TGTGCCAGCAGTTACTCGGGGGACAATGTTGGACCCCTCCACTTT	TRBV6-5	NA	TRBJ1-6	NA	15
CASSVTSGPTNEQFF	TGTGCCAGCAGCGTAACTAGCGGGCCCACCAATGAGCAGTTCTTC	TRBV9	TRBD2	TRBJ2-1	NA	15
CASRPVRGQAFF	TGTGCCAGCAGGCCCGTCCGCGGACAGGCGTTTTTT	TRBV2	TRBD1	TRBJ1-4	few	12
CASSPLLALDEQYF	TGTGCCAGCAGCCCTCTCCTAGCTCTCGACGAGCAGTACTTC	TRBV3-1	NA	TRBJ2-7	NA	14
CAISEGRTSTDTQYF	TGTGCCATCAGTGAGGGCCGGACTAGCACAGATACGCAGTATTTT	TRBV10-3	NA	TRBJ2-3	few	15
CASSPRDGYEQYF	TGTGCCAGCAGCCCCCGGGACGGCTACGAGCAGTACTTC	TRBV6-6	NA	TRBJ2-7	few	13
CSVESETTKETQYF	TGCAGCGTTGAATCGGAGACTACCAAAGAGACCCAGTACTTC	TRBV29-1	NA	TRBJ2-5	many	14
CASSSLSSRDAGYTF	TGTGCCAGCAGCAGCTTAAGTTCCAGAGACGCCGGCTACACCTTC	TRBV11-2	NA	TRBJ1-2	few	15
CASSPTRGVEYNEQFF	TGTGCCAGCAGCCCCACCCGAGGGGTAGAGTACAATGAGCAGTTCTTC	TRBV12-3/TRBV12-4	NA	TRBJ2-1	many	16
CASSYTRTGGYGYTF	TGTGCCAGCAGCTACACCCGGACAGGGGGCTATGGCTACACCTTC	TRBV6-2/TRBV6-3	TRBD1	TRBJ1-2	many	15
CASSPTSGGKEAQYF	TGTGCCAGCAGCCCAACTAGCGGGGGAAAGGAGGCCCAGTACTTC	TRBV3-1	TRBD2	TRBJ2-5	NA	15
CSASDFHYEQYF	TGCAGTGCTAGCGACTTCCACTACGAGCAGTACTTC	TRBV20-1	NA	TRBJ2-7	few	12